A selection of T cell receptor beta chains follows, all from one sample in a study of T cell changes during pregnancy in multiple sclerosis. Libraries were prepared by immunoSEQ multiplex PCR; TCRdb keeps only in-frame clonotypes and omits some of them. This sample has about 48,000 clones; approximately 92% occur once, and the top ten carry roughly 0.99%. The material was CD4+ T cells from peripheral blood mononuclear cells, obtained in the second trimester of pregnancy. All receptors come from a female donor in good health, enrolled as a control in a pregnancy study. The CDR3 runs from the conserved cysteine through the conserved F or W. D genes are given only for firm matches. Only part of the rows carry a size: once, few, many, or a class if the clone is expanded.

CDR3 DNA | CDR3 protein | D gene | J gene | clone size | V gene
TGTGCCTGGAGTAAGACTAGCGGGGGTGCTGAGCAGTTCTTC | CAWSKTSGGAEQFF | TRBD2 | TRBJ2-1 | NA | TRBV30
TGTGCCAGCAGGGCGACAGGGATGGGCACAGATACGCAGTATTTT | CASRATGMGTDTQYF | TRBD1 | TRBJ2-3 | NA | TRBV28
TGCACCACCCGGGAGTTGTACAATGAGCAGTTCTTC | CTTRELYNEQFF | NA | TRBJ2-1 | NA | TRBV29-1
TGTGCCAGTAGTATAGGTATCGGAAACACCATATATTTT | CASSIGIGNTIYF | NA | TRBJ1-3 | NA | TRBV19
TGTGCCAGCAGTTTAAGTGGCCCGGGAGGCTACACCTTC | CASSLSGPGGYTF | NA | TRBJ1-2 | NA | TRBV28
TGCGCCAGCAGCCCCGGACTAGCGGGAGGCAATGAGCAGTTCTTC | CASSPGLAGGNEQFF | TRBD2 | TRBJ2-1 | NA | TRBV5-1
TGCGCCAGCAGCCAACCCACAGGGTTGGGGAGACACACAGATACGCAGTATTTT | CASSQPTGLGRHTDTQYF | NA | TRBJ2-3 | NA | TRBV4-1
TGTGCCAGCAGCTTAATGACAAACAGCAATGAGCAGTTCTTC | CASSLMTNSNEQFF | NA | TRBJ2-1 | NA | TRBV7-9
TGTGCCAGCATCGAACAGTTATACACAGATACGCAGTATTTT | CASIEQLYTDTQYF | NA | TRBJ2-3 | NA | TRBV6-1
TGTGCCAGCAGCTTGAGGGACAGGGAATACTACAATGAGCAGTTCTTC | CASSLRDREYYNEQFF | TRBD1 | TRBJ2-1 | NA | TRBV5-6
TGTGCCAGCAGTTCGTTACAGGGCACCGGGGAGCTGTTTTTT | CASSSLQGTGELFF | NA | TRBJ2-2 | NA | TRBV27
TGCAGCGTCGGGACAGGGGCCCGAGCTAACTATGGCTACACCTTC | CSVGTGARANYGYTF | TRBD1 | TRBJ1-2 | NA | TRBV29-1
TGTGCCTGGAGGATGTGGGAGGGCTCCCATGGCTACACCTTC | CAWRMWEGSHGYTF | NA | TRBJ1-2 | NA | TRBV30
TGTGCCAGCAGCTTAGGAGGGGGAGCAACTAATGAAAAACTGTTTTTT | CASSLGGGATNEKLFF | NA | TRBJ1-4 | NA | TRBV7-2
TGTGCCACCAGCCTCCCCGGCGGGGAAGTAGGTTCACCCCTCCACTTT | CATSLPGGEVGSPLHF | NA | TRBJ1-6 | NA | TRBV15
TGTGCCTGGAGTTTACAGGGCAATCAGCCCCAGCATTTT | CAWSLQGNQPQHF | NA | TRBJ1-5 | NA | TRBV30
TGTGCCAGTAAACGGGAGAGGGAGGATGAGCAGTTCTTC | CASKREREDEQFF | NA | TRBJ2-1 | once | TRBV19
TGCGCCAGCAGCCCGAATTTGGGCCCCACAGATACGCAGTATTTT | CASSPNLGPTDTQYF | NA | TRBJ2-3 | NA | TRBV5-1
TGTGCCAGCAGGGGGGACAGGGGGAGGCACACTGAAGCTTTCTTT | CASRGDRGRHTEAFF | TRBD1 | TRBJ1-1 | NA | TRBV2
TGTGCCAGCAGTTCCAGGGGGCGAGGACTAGCGGAAGAGTTGCGCACAGATACGCAGTATTTT | CASSSRGRGLAEELRTDTQYF | TRBD2 | TRBJ2-3 | NA | TRBV28
TGTGCCAGCTCACCCCGACTAGCGGGCAATGAGCAGTTCTTC | CASSPRLAGNEQFF | TRBD2 | TRBJ2-1 | NA | TRBV18
TGTGCCGCACGGGACTATTACGAGCAGTACTTC | CAARDYYEQYF | TRBD2 | TRBJ2-7 | NA | TRBV10-3
TGTGCCAGCAGCTTACTAGCGGGAGGGGACAATGAGCAGTTCTTC | CASSLLAGGDNEQFF | TRBD2 | TRBJ2-1 | NA | TRBV25-1
TGTGCCAGCTCAGTGGACAGGAATGAGAATGAGCAGTTCTTC | CASSVDRNENEQFF | TRBD1 | TRBJ2-1 | NA | TRBV18
TGCGCCAGCAGCCTCGGGACTAGCGGCGAGCAGTACTTC | CASSLGTSGEQYF | TRBD2 | TRBJ2-7 | NA | TRBV4-1